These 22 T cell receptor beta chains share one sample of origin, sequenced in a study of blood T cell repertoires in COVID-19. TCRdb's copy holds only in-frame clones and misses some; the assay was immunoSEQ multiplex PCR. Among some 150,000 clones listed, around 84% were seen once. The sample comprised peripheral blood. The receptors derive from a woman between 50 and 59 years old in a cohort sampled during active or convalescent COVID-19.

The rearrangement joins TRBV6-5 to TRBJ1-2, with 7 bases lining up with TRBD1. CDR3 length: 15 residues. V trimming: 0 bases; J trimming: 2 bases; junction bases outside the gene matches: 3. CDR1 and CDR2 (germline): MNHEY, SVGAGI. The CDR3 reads CASSYSGRGNYGYTF. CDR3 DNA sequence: TGTGCCAGCAGTTACTCGGGCAGGGGGAACTATGGCTACACCTTC.

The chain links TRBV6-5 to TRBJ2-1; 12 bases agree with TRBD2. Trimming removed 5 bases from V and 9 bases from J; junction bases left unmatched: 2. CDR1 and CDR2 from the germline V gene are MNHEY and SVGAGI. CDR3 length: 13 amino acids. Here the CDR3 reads CASSPGLAGEQFF. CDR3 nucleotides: TGTGCCAGCAGTCCGGGACTAGCGGGTGAGCAGTTCTTC.

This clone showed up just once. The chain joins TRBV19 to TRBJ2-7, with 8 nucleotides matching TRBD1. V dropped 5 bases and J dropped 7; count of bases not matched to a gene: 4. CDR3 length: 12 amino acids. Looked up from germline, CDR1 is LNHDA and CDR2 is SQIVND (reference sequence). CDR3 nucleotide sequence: TGTGCCAGTAGTCAACGACAGGGGGAGCAGTACTTC. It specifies CASSQRQGEQYF.

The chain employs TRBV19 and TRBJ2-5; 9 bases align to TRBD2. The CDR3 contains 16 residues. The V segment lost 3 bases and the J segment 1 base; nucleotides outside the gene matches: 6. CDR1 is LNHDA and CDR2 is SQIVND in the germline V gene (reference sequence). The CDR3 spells CASSMMRGGGQETQYF. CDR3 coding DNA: TGTGCCAGTAGTATGATGCGGGGGGGCGGCCAAGAGACCCAGTACTTC.

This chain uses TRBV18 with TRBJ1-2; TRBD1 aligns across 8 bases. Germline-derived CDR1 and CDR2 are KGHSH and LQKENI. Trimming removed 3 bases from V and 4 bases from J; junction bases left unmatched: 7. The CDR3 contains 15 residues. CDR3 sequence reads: CASSPIGTGSYGYTF. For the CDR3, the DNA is TGTGCCAGCTCACCTATCGGGACAGGTAGCTATGGCTACACCTTC.

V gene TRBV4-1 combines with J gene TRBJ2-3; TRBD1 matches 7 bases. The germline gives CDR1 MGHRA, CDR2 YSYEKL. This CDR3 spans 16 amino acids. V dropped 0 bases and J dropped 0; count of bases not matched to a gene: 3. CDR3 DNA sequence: TGCGCCAGCAGCCAAGATCGGGACAGAAGCACAGATACGCAGTATTTT. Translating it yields CASSQDRDRSTDTQYF.

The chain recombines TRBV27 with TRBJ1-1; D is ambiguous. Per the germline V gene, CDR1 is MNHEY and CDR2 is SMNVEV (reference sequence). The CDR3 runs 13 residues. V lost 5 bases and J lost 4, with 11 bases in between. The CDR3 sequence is CASSPDFSTEAFF. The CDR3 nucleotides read TGTGCCAGCAGTCCCGACTTCAGCACTGAAGCTTTCTTT.

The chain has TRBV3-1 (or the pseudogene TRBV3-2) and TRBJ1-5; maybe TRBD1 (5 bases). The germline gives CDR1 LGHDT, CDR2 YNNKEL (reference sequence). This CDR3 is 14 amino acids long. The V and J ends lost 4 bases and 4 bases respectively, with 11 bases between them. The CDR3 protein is CASSRGTINQPQHF. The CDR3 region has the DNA TGTGCCAGCAGCCGCGGGACCATTAATCAGCCCCAGCATTTT.

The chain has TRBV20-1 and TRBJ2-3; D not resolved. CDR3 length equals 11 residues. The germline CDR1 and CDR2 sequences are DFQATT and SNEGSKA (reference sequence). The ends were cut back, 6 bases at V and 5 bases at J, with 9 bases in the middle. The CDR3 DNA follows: TGCAGTGCGCCTCGTAGAGATACGCAGTATTTT. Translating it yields CSAPRRDTQYF.

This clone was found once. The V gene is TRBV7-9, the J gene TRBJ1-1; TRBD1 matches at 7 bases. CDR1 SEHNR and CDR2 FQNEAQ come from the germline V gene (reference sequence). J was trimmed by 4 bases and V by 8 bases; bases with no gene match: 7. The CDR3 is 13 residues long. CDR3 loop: CASGQQGITEAFF. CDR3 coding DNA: TGTGCCAGCGGACAACAGGGGATCACTGAAGCTTTCTTT.

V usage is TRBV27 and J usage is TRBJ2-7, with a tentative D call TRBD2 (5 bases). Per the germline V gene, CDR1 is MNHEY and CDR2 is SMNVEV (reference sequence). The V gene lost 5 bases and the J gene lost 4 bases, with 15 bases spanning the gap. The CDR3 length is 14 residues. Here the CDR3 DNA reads TGTGCCAGCAGTAAGAACCTTAGAGGGTACGAGCAGTACTTC. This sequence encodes CASSKNLRGYEQYF.

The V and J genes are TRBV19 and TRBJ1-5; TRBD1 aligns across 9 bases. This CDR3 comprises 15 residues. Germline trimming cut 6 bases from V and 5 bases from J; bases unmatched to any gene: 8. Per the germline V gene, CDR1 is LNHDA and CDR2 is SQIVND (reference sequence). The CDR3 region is CASSGGQGPYQPQHF. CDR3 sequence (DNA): TGTGCCAGTAGCGGGGGACAGGGCCCATATCAGCCCCAGCATTTT.

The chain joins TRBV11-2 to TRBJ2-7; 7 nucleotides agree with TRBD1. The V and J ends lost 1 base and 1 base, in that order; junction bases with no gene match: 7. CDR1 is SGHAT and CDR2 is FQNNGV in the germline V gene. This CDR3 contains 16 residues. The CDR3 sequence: CASSLGSGTASYEQYF. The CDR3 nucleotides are TGTGCCAGCAGCTTAGGTTCCGGGACAGCTTCCTACGAGCAGTACTTC. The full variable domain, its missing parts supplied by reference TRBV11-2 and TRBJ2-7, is EAGVAQSPRYKIIEKRQSVAFWCNPISGHATLYWYQQILGQGPKLLIQFQNNGVVDDSQLPKDRFSAERLKGVDSTLKIQPAKLEDSAVYLCASSLGSGTASYEQYFGPGTRLTVT.

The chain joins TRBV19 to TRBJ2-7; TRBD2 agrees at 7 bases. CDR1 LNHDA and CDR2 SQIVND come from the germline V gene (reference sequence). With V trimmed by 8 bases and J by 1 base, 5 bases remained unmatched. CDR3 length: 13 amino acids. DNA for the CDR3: TGTGCCAGTGGACCTAGCGGATCCTACGAGCAGTACTTC. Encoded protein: CASGPSGSYEQYF.

The CDR3 DNA reads TGTGCCAGCAGTCTCCGGGCAGGGAGGTCCACTGAAGCTTTCTTT. Translated, it gives CASSLRAGRSTEAFF. The gene calls are TRBV6-5 and TRBJ1-1; D may be TRBD1 (5 bases). CDR1 MNHEY and CDR2 SVGAGI come from the germline V gene. The V end lost 5 bases, the J end lost 4 bases, and 17 bases lay between the germline ends. There are 15 residues in the CDR3.

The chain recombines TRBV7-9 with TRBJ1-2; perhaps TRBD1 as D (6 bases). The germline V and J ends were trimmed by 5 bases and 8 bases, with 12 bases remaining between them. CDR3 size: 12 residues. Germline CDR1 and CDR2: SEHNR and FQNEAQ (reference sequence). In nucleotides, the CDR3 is TGTGCCAGCAGCAACCCACAGGGAGGCTACACCTTC. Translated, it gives CASSNPQGGYTF.

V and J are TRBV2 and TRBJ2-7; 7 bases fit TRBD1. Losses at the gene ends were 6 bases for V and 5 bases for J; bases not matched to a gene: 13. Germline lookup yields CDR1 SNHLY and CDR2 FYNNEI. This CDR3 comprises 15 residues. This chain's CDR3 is CASSFAGTADHEQYF. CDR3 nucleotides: TGTGCCAGCAGCTTTGCCGGGACAGCAGACCACGAGCAGTACTTC. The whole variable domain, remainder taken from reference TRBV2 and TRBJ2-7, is EPEVTQTPSHQVTQMGQEVILRCVPISNHLYFYWYRQILGQKVEFLVSFYNNEISEKSEIFDDQFSVERPDGSNFTLKIRSTKLEDSAMYFCASSFAGTADHEQYFGPGTRLTVT.

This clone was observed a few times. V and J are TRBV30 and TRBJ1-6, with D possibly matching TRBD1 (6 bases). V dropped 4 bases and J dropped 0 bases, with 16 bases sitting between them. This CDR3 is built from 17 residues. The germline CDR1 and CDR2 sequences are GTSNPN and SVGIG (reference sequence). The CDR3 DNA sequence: TGTGCCTGGACCAACCCACAGGGTGGCTCCTATAATTCACCCCTCCACTTT. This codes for CAWTNPQGGSYNSPLHF. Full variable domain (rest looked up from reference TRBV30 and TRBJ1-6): SQTIHQWPATLVQPVGSPLSLECTVEGTSNPNLYWYRQAAGRGLQLLFYSVGIGQISSEVPQNLSASRPQDRQFILSSKKLLLSDSGFYLCAWTNPQGGSYNSPLHFGNGTRLTVT.

CDR3 coding DNA: TGTGCCATCAGTGTATCGGGAGCAGAAGAGACCCAGTACTTC. It codes for CAISVSGAEETQYF. This chain uses TRBV10-3 with TRBJ2-5, with D possibly TRBD2 on 6 matching bases. V dropped 4 bases and J dropped 3 bases, with 12 bases sitting between them. Germline values: CDR1 ENHRY, CDR2 SYGVKD. This CDR3 contains 14 residues.

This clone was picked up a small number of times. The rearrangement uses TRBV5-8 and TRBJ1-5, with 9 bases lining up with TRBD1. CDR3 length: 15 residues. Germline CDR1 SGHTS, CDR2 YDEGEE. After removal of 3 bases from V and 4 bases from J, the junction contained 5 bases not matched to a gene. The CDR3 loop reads CASSSTGQGNQPQHF. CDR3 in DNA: TGTGCCAGCAGCTCGACGGGACAGGGAAATCAGCCCCAGCATTTT.

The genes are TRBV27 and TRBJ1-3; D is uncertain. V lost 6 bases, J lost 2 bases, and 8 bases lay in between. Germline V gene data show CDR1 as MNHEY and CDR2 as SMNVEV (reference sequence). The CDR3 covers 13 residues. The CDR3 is CASRVAAGNTIYF. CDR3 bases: TGTGCCAGCAGAGTGGCAGCTGGAAACACCATATATTTT.

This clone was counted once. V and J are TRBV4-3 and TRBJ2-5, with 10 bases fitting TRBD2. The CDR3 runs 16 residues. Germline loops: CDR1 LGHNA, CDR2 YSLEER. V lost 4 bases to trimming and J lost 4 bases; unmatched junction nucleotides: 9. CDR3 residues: CASSPSSAGGLETQYF. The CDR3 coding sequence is TGCGCCAGCAGCCCGTCGTCAGCGGGGGGGCTAGAGACCCAGTACTTC.